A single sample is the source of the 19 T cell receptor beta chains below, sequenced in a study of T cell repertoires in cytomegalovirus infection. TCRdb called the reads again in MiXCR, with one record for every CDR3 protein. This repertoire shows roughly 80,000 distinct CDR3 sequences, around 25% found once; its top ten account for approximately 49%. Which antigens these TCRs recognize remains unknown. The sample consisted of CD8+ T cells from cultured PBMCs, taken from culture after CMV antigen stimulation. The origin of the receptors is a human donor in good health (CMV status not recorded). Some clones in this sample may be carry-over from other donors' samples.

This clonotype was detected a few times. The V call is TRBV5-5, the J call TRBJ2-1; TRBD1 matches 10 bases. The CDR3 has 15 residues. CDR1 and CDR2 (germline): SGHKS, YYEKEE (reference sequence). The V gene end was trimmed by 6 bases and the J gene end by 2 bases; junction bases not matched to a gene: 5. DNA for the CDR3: TGTGCCAGCACCCAAGGACAGGGGGCCTACAATGAGCAGTTCTTC. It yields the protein CASTQGQGAYNEQFF.

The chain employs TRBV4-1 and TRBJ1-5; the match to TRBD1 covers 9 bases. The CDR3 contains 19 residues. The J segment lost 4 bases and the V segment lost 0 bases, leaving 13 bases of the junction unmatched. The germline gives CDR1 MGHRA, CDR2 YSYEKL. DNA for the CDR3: TGCGCCAGCAGCCAAGATGGAGGGACAGGGAAGAGCGCGAATCAGCCCCAGCATTTT. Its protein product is CASSQDGGTGKSANQPQHF.

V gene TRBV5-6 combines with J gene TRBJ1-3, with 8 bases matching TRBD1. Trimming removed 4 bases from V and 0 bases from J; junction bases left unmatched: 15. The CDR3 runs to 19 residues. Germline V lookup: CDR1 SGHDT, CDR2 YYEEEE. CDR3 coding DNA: TGTGCCAGCAGCGATGGACAGGGAAACAACCACTTCTCTGGAAACACCATATATTTT. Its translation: CASSDGQGNNHFSGNTIYF.

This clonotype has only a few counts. The CDR3 DNA reads TGTGCCAGCAGCCCTCACCCTGCAGCGGGGGGGCCGGGGAATGAGCAGTTCTTC. Protein: CASSPHPAAGGPGNEQFF. J is TRBJ2-1 and V is TRBV3-1; 10 nucleotides align to TRBD2. Trimming cost V 4 bases and J 7 bases; bases outside gene matches: 16. This CDR3 is 18 amino acids long. Germline CDR1 reads LGHDT; CDR2 reads YNNKEL (reference sequence).

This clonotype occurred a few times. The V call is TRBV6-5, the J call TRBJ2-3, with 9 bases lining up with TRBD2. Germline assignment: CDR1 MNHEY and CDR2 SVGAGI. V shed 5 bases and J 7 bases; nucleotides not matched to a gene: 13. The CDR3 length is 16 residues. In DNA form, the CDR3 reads TGTGCCAGCAGTCTTTCTGTAGCGGGAGTTTTTAATACGCAGTATTTT. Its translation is CASSLSVAGVFNTQYF.

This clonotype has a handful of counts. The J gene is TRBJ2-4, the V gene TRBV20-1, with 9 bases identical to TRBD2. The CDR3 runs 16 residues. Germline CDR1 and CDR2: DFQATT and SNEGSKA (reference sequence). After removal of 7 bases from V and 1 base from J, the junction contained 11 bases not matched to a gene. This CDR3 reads CSVPEGAGGAKNIQYF. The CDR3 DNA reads TGCAGTGTCCCCGAGGGAGCGGGGGGTGCCAAAAACATTCAGTACTTC.

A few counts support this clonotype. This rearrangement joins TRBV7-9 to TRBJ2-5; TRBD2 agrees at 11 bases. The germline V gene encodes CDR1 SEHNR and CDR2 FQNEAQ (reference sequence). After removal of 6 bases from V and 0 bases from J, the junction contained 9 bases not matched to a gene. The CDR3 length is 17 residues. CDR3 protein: CASSNSGGAENQETQYF. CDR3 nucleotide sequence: TGTGCCAGCAGTAATAGCGGGGGGGCCGAAAACCAAGAGACCCAGTACTTC.

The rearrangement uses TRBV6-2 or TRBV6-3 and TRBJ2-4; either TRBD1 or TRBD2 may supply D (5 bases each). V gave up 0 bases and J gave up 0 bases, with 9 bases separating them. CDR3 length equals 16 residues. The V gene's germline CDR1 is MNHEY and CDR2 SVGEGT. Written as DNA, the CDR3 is TGTGCCAGCAGTTACTCGGGACCCCTAGCCAAAAACATTCAGTACTTC. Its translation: CASSYSGPLAKNIQYF.

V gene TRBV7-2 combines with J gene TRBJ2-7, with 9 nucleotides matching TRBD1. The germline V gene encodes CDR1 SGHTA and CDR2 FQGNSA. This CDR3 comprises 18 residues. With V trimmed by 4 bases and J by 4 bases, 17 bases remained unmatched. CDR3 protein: CASSSTGITGGPGYEQYF. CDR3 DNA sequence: TGTGCCAGCAGCTCAACCGGAATCACAGGGGGCCCAGGGTACGAGCAGTACTTC.

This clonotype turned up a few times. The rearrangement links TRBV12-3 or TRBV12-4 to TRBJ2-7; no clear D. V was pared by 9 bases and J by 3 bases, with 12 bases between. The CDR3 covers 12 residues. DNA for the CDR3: TGTGCCAGTGCCCCAATGATCTACGAGCAGTACTTC. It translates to CASAPMIYEQYF.

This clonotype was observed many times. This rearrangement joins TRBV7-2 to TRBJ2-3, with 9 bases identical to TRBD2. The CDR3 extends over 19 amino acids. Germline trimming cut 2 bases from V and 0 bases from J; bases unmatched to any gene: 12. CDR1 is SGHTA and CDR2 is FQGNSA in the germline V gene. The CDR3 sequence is CASSLRLRREGPSTDTQYF. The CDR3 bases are TGTGCCAGCAGCTTAAGGTTGAGGCGGGAGGGCCCTAGCACAGATACGCAGTATTTT.

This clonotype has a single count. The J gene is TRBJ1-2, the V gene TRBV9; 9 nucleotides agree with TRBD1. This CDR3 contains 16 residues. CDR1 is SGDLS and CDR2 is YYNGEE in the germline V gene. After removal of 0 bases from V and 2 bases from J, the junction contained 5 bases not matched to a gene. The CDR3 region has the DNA TGTGCCAGCAGCGTAGGAGACAGGGGGATCAACTATGGCTACACCTTC. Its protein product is CASSVGDRGINYGYTF.

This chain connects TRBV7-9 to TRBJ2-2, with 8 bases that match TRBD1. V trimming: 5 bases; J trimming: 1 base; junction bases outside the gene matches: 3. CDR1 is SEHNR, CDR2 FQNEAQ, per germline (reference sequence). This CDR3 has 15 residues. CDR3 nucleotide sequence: TGTGCCAGCAGCCCAGGGACAGGGAACACCGGGGAGCTGTTTTTT. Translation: CASSPGTGNTGELFF.

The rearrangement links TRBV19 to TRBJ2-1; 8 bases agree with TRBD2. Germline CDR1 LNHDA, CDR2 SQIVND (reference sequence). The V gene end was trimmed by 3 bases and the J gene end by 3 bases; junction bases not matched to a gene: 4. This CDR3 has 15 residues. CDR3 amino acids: CASSIAGGFYNEQFF. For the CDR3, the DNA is TGTGCCAGTAGTATCGCGGGAGGATTCTACAATGAGCAGTTCTTC.

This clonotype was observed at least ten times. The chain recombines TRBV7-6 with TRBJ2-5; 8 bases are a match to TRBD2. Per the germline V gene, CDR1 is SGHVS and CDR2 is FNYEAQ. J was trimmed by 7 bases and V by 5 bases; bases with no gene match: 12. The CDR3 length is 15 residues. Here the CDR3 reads CASSAGTPGGGTQYF. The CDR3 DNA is TGTGCCAGCAGCGCAGGGACTCCGGGAGGGGGGACCCAGTACTTC.

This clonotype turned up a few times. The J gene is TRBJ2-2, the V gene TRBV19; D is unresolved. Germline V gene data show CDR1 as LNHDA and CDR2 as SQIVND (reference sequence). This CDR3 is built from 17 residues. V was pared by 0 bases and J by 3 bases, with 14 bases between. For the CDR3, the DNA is TGTGCCAGTAGTATAGATTCCCCCGAACTGTACACCGGGGAGCTGTTTTTT. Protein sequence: CASSIDSPELYTGELFF. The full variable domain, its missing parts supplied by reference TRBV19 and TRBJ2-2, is DGGITQSPKYLFRKEGQNVTLSCEQNLNHDAMYWYRQDPGQGLRLIYYSQIVNDFQKGDIAEGYSVSREKKESFPLTVTSAQKNPTAFYLCASSIDSPELYTGELFFGEGSRLTVL.

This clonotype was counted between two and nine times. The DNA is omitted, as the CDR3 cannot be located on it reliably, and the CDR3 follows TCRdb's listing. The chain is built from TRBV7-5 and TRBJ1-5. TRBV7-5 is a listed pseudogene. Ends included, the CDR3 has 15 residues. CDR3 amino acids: CISVSEAPVHQPQHF.

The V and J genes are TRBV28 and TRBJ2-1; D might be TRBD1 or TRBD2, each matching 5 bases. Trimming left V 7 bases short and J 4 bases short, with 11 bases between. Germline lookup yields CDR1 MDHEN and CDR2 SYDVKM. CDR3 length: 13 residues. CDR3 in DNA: TGTGCCAGCACCTTATGGGGGTACAATGAGCAGTTCTTC. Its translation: CASTLWGYNEQFF.

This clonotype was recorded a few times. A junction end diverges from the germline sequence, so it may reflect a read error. The CDR3 sequence: CASSLGDRSENTGELFF. CDR3 in DNA: TGTGCTAGCAGCTTAGGGGACAGGTCGGAAAACACCGGGGAGCTGTTTTTT. The V gene is TRBV7-7, the J gene TRBJ2-2; 8 bases fit TRBD1. The CDR3 has 17 residues. Per the germline V gene, CDR1 is SSHAT and CDR2 is FNYEAQ (reference sequence).